This T cell receptor (beta chain) emerged from a study of beta chain features in type 1 diabetes. Turning to this clone: Its specificity is unknown.

The study, taken as a whole, reports: The study found moderately but significantly shorter TCRB CDR3s in all four CD4+ subsets of Type 1 diabetes patients.

Isolated RNA was reverse transcribed in full, so expressed TCRB transcripts were sequenced. Method: immunoSEQ multiplex PCR; TCRdb's copy keeps in-frame clones and lacks some. The sample gives some 270,000 clones, 7% to 9% of which show up once; over 0.8% is in the top ten. CD4+ cells of the naive, central memory, regulatory and stem cell-like memory types were sorted via CD45RO/CCR7/CD25/CD127/CD95/CD27. V lost 2 bases, J lost 1 base, and 11 bases lay in between. Germline V gives CDR1 LGHNA, CDR2 YNFKEQ. This CDR3 is 15 amino acids long. The rearrangement links TRBV4-2 to TRBJ1-1; D unresolved. The receptor's source is a woman younger than 35 in good health. The sequenced material came from central memory CD4+ T cells from blood. The CDR3 reads CASSQTAHGNTEAFF. The CDR3 bases are TGTGCCAGCAGCCAAACGGCCCACGGGAACACTGAAGCTTTCTTT.